The 9 T cell receptor beta chains in this list originate from one sample, sequenced in a study of blood T cell repertoires in COVID-19 (dated by TCRdb to 2018 to 2021). The library relied on the immunoSEQ multiplex PCR assay. Not all clones reach the TCRdb copy of this immuneACCESS table, which keeps in-frame sequences only. Checked studies attribute under half of the gap to unresolved V genes and leave the rest unexplained. The table for this sample lists 170,000 or so clones; over 80% of them were counted only once. The ten biggest clones cover 2.5% to 3.5% of the sample. What was sequenced was peripheral blood. These receptors all come from a woman aged 60-70 years with acute or convalescent COVID-19.

V and J are TRBV7-2 and TRBJ2-2; 7 bases map to TRBD1. Germline-derived CDR1 and CDR2 are SGHTA and FQGNSA. The CDR3 runs 15 residues. V was pared by 2 bases and J by 3 bases, with 3 bases of the junction left unmatched. CDR3 DNA sequence: TGTGCCAGCAGCTTAACAGGGGCGGACACCGGGGAGCTGTTTTTT. As protein: CASSLTGADTGELFF.

The chain links TRBV30 to TRBJ1-3, with D possibly matching TRBD1 (5 bases). With 1 base removed from V and 6 bases from J, the gap between germline ends came to 13 bases. From germline, CDR1 is GTSNPN and CDR2 SVGIG (reference sequence). The length of the CDR3 is 14 residues. The CDR3: CAWSGSREANTIYF. The CDR3 DNA sequence: TGTGCCTGGAGTGGGTCCAGGGAGGCAAACACCATATATTTT.

This clone was picked up a small number of times. The V call is TRBV3-1 (or the pseudogene TRBV3-2), the J call TRBJ1-4; D ambiguous. Germline V gene lookup returns CDR1 LGHDT and CDR2 YNNKEL (reference sequence). CDR3 length: 14 amino acids. V was shortened by 3 bases and J by 10 bases, with 15 bases between the two germline ends. CDR3 bases: TGTGCCAGCAGCCATAAAGTGGCCGCTGGAAAACTGTTTTTT. It yields the protein CASSHKVAAGKLFF.

This clone was found a few times. V is TRBV4-1 and J is TRBJ1-2; 10 nucleotides agree with TRBD1. The CDR3 is 14 residues long. The ends lost 5 bases at V and 4 bases at J; junction bases unmatched: 4. Germline lookup yields CDR1 MGHRA and CDR2 YSYEKL. The CDR3 sequence: CASSRDRGPYGYTF. CDR3 coding DNA: TGCGCCAGCAGCAGGGACAGGGGACCCTATGGCTACACCTTC.

J is TRBJ1-2 and V is TRBV30; 8 nucleotides match TRBD1. The CDR3 consists of 14 residues. The junction had 6 bases not matched to a gene; V was cut back by 0 bases and J by 6 bases. CDR1 and CDR2 (germline): GTSNPN, SVGIG (reference sequence). CDR3 in DNA: TGTGCCTGGAGTGTAAGACAGGGGAGGCATGGCTACACCTTC. Its translation: CAWSVRQGRHGYTF.

The J gene is TRBJ1-2, the V gene TRBV4-2; 7 bases map to TRBD1. This CDR3 spans 15 amino acids. With V trimmed by 0 bases and J by 5 bases, 6 bases remained unmatched. Germline CDR1 reads LGHNA; CDR2 reads YNFKEQ. This CDR3 is CASSQETGNIYGYTF. The CDR3 nucleotides read TGTGCCAGCAGCCAAGAGACAGGGAATATATATGGCTACACCTTC.

The chain recombines TRBV29-1 with TRBJ1-1, with TRBD1 matching 9 bases. CDR3 length equals 12 residues. The V gene's germline CDR1 is SQVTM and CDR2 ANQGSEA. V gave up 6 bases and J gave up 4 bases; unmatched junction bases: 3. The CDR3, as DNA: TGCAGCGTCGGGACAGGGACCACTGAAGCTTTCTTT. This encodes CSVGTGTTEAFF.

The V gene is TRBV28, the J gene TRBJ2-7; 8 bases are shared with TRBD1. With V trimmed by 8 bases and J by 2 bases, 8 bases remained unmatched. Germline CDR1 reads MDHEN; CDR2 reads SYDVKM. The CDR3 has 14 residues. The CDR3 nucleotides are TGTGCCAGCGGACGACAGGGGCTACCCTACGAGCAGTACTTC. It codes for CASGRQGLPYEQYF.

CDR3 protein: CATSGQKKETQYF. In nucleotides, the CDR3 is TGTGCCACCAGTGGACAGAAGAAAGAGACCCAGTACTTC. This chain uses TRBV24-1 with TRBJ2-5; weak D call: TRBD1 (5 bases). The CDR3 has 13 residues. Germline CDR1 is KGHDR and CDR2 is SFDVKD. Trimming left V 5 bases short and J 3 bases short, with 9 bases between.